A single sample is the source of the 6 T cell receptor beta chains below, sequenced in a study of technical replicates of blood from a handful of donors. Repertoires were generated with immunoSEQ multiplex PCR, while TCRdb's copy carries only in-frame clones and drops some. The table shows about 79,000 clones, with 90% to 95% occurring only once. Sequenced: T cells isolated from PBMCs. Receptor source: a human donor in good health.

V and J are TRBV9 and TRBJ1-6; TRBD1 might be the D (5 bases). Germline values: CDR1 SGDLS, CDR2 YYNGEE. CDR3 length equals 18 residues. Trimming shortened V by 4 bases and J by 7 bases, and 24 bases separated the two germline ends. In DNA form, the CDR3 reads TGTGCCAGCAGCACCCACGTTTATCCCCAGGGTAACAATTCACCCCTCCACTTT. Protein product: CASSTHVYPQGNNSPLHF.

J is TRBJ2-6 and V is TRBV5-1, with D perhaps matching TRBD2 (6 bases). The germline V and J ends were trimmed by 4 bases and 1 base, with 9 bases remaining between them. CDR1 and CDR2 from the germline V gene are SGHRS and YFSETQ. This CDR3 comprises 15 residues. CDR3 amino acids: CASSRGNSGANVLTF. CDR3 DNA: TGCGCCAGCAGCCGCGGGAATTCTGGGGCCAACGTCCTGACTTTC.

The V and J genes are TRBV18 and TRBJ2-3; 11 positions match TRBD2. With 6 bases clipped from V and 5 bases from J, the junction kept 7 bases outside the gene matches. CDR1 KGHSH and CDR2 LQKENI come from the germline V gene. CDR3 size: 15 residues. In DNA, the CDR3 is TGTGCCAGCTCCCCCGGGACTAGCGGAAAAGATACGCAGTATTTT. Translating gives CASSPGTSGKDTQYF.

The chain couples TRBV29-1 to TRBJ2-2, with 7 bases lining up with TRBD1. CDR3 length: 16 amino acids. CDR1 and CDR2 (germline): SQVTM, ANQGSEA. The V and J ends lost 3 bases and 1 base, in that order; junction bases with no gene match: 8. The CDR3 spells CSVETPGTVNTGELFF. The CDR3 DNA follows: TGCAGCGTTGAGACTCCCGGGACAGTGAACACCGGGGAGCTGTTTTTT.

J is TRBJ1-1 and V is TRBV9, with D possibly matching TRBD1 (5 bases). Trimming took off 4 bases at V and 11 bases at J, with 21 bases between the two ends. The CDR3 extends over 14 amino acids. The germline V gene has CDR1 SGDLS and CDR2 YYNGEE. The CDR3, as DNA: TGTGCCAGCAGCTCTACCGTGGGGGGGGTTCAGGCTTTCTTT. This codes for CASSSTVGGVQAFF.

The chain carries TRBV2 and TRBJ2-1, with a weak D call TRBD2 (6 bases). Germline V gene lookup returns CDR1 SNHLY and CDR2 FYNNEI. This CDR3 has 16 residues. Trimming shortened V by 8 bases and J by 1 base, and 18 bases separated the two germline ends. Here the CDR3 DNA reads TGTGCCAGCTCCGGGCGCGGGGACGGATCCTACAATGAGCAGTTCTTC. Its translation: CASSGRGDGSYNEQFF.